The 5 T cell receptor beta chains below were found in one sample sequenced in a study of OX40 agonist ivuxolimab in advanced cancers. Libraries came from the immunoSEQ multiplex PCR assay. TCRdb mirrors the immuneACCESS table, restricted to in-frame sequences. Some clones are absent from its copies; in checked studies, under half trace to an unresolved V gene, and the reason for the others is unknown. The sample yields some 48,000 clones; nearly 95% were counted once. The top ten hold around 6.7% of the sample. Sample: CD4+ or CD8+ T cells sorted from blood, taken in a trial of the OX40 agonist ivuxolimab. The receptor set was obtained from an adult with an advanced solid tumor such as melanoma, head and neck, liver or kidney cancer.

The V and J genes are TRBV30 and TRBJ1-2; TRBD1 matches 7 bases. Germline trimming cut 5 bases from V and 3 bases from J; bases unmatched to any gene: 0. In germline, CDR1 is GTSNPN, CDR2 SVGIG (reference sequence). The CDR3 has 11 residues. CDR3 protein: CAWGQDYGYTF. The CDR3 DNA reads TGTGCCTGGGGACAGGACTATGGCTACACCTTC.

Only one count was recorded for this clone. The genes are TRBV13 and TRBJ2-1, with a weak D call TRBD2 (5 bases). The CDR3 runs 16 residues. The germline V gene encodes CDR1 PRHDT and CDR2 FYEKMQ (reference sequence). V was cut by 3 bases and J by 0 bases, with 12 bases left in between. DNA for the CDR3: TGTGCCAGCAGCTTCCTGGCGGGCCTCTCCTACAATGAGCAGTTCTTC. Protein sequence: CASSFLAGLSYNEQFF. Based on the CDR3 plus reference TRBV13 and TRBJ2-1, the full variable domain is AAGVIQSPRHLIKEKRETATLKCYPIPRHDTVYWYQQGPGQDPQFLISFYEKMQSDKGSIPDRFSAQQFSDYHSELNMSSLELGDSALYFCASSFLAGLSYNEQFFGPGTRLTVL.

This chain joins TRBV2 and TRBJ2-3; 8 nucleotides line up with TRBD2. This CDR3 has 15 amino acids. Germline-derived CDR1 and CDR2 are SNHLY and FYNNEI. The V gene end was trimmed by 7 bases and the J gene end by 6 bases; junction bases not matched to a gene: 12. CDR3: CASTHGGLVRDTQYF. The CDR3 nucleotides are TGTGCCAGCACCCATGGGGGACTAGTAAGGGATACGCAGTATTTT.

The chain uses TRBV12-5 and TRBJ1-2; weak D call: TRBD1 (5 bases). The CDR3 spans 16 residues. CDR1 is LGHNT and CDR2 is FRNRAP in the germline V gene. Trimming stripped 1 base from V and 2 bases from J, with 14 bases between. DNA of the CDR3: TGTGCTAGTGGTTTGGGAATCGGACATTCCAACTATGGCTACACCTTC. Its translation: CASGLGIGHSNYGYTF.

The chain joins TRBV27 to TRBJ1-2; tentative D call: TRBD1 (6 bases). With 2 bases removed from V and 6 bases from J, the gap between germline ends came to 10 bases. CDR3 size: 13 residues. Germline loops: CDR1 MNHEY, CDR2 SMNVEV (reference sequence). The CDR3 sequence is CASSLGAGDGYTF. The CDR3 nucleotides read TGTGCCAGCAGTTTAGGGGCAGGGGATGGCTACACCTTC.